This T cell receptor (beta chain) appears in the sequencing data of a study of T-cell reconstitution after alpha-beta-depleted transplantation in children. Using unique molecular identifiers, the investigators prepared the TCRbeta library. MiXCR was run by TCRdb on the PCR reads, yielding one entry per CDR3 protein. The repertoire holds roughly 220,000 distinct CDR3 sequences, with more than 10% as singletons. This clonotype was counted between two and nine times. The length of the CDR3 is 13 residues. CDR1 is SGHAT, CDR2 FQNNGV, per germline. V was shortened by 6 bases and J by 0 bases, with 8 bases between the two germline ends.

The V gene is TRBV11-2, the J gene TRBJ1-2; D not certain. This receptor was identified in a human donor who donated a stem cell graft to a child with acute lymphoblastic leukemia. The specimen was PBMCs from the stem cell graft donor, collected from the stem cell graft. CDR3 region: CASSRSANYGYTF. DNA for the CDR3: TGTGCCAGCAGTCGTTCGGCTAACTATGGCTACACCTTC.